The following is a T cell receptor beta chain sequence with its context. CDR3 size: 18 residues. Germline-derived CDR1 and CDR2 are LGHNA and YNFKEQ. After removal of 0 bases from V and 6 bases from J, the junction contained 14 bases not matched to a gene. The source of the sample is a study of blood T cell repertoires in COVID-19. Methods used by the authors: The assay estimated nucleated cells by amplifying reference gene primers. The data were produced by immunoSEQ multiplex PCR, yet TCRdb's version contains in-frame clones alone and is incomplete. V and J calls and clone size are as listed in that table; D and trimming were resolved from the DNA. The profile shows some 200,000 clones, approximately 78% of them singletons.

The specimen sequenced was PBMCs or T cells enriched from blood (not recorded which). The TCR originated in a woman aged 50 to 65 who had recovered from COVID-19. The V and J genes are TRBV4-2 and TRBJ1-5; 7 bases line up with TRBD1. The chain's CDR3 is CASSQDRDNAGGAQPQHF. In DNA, the CDR3 is TGTGCCAGCAGCCAAGATAGAGATAATGCAGGGGGTGCTCAGCCCCAGCATTTT.